This TCR beta chain was sequenced in a study of CD8+ T cells in alopecia areata. The junction had 4 bases not matched to a gene; V was cut back by 3 bases and J by 4 bases. The length of the CDR3 is 16 residues. Germline CDR1 is SGDLS and CDR2 is YYNGEE. Following extraction, RNA underwent reverse transcription to cDNA, which served as the sequencing template. Profiled with immunoSEQ multiplex PCR; TCRdb holds only in-frame clones, not every one. The sample holds around 160,000 clones, around 60% seen once. Described treatment: oral pan-JAK inhibitor, 5-10 mg twice daily. PBMCs, the starting material, were the source of sorted CD4+ and CD8+ T cells.

The rearrangement links TRBV9 to TRBJ2-7, with 16 bases aligning to TRBD2. The TCR originated in a human donor with alopecia areata. The sequencing used CD4+ T cells sorted from blood, collected at week 24, from a patient treated with tofacitinib. The CDR3 sequence: CASSAKGLAGGYEQYF. The CDR3 DNA reads TGTGCCAGCAGCGCGAAGGGACTAGCGGGGGGGTACGAGCAGTACTTC.